Detailed here is one T cell receptor (beta chain). This CDR3 has 16 amino acids. V dropped 6 bases and J dropped 0; count of bases not matched to a gene: 7. CDR1 is SGHRS and CDR2 is YFSETQ in the germline V gene. This sample is part of a study of response to subunit inactivated influenza vaccine. TCRdb used MiXCR to reprocess the RT-PCR reads, holding one entry per CDR3 protein. This table has 450,000 to 500,000 distinct CDR3 sequences, roughly 9.7% appearing once. The clonotype comes from a man aged 50 to 59 who received an inactivated influenza vaccine. The rearrangement links TRBV5-1 to TRBJ2-1; 9 bases match TRBD1. The material was PBMCs from blood, obtained 40 to 50 days after vaccination. The CDR3 is CASKGGTGSSYNEQFF. The CDR3 coding sequence is TGCGCCAGCAAAGGAGGGACAGGGAGCTCCTACAATGAGCAGTTCTTC.